Following are 8 T cell receptor beta chains from one sample sequenced in a study of T cell changes during pregnancy in multiple sclerosis. Repertoires were generated with immunoSEQ multiplex PCR, while TCRdb's copy carries only in-frame clones and drops some. The table shows around 110,000 clones, with under 95% occurring only once. The specimen comprised peripheral blood, sampled after pregnancy. These TCRs come from a female donor with multiple sclerosis, enrolled in a pregnancy study.

The chain uses TRBV25-1 and TRBJ2-7, with 8 positions matching TRBD1. The CDR3 covers 16 residues. Losses at the gene ends were 5 bases for V and 5 bases for J; bases not matched to a gene: 14. Germline V gene lookup returns CDR1 MGHDK and CDR2 SYGVNS. CDR3 DNA: TGTGCCAGCAGTCAGAGACAGGGGAGTGGTAGCCACGAGCAGTACTTC. This codes for CASSQRQGSGSHEQYF.

CDR3 DNA sequence: TGTGCCAGCAGCCAAGGTTCTAGCTCTGGGGCCAACGTCCTGACTTTC. It translates to CASSQGSSSGANVLTF. V usage is TRBV4-2 and J usage is TRBJ2-6; no definite D call. From germline, CDR1 is LGHNA and CDR2 YNFKEQ. With 1 base removed from V and 0 bases from J, the gap between germline ends came to 7 bases. The CDR3 length is 16 residues.

This clone was seen more than once but under ten times. The V call is TRBV6-6, the J call TRBJ1-1; D is perhaps TRBD1 (6 bases). There are 14 residues in the CDR3. Germline-derived CDR1 and CDR2 are MNHNY and SVGAGI (reference sequence). V was cut by 6 bases and J by 1 base, with 12 bases left in between. CDR3 loop: CASSPDRRNTEAFF. CDR3 nucleotides: TGTGCCAGCAGCCCGGACAGAAGGAACACTGAAGCTTTCTTT.

V usage is TRBV9 and J usage is TRBJ1-2, with D possibly TRBD1 on 6 matching bases. The CDR3 has 13 amino acids. V lost 3 bases and J lost 7, with 13 bases in between. Germline CDR1 SGDLS, CDR2 YYNGEE. The CDR3 here is CASSAAGVRGYTF. The CDR3 nucleotides are TGTGCCAGCAGCGCCGCAGGGGTACGTGGCTACACCTTC.

This clone turned up a few times. The chain carries TRBV5-4 and TRBJ1-2; a weak D match, TRBD1 (5 bases). Germline V gives CDR1 SGHNT, CDR2 YYREEE (reference sequence). The CDR3 spans 15 residues. The V and J ends lost 0 bases and 7 bases respectively, with 16 bases between them. The CDR3 nucleotides read TGTGCCAGCAGCTTGGAAGTCCACCCCGGGGGTGGCTACACCTTC. Amino acids: CASSLEVHPGGGYTF.

This clone was recorded only once. The rearrangement uses TRBV2 and TRBJ2-3; D may be TRBD1 (5 bases). V lost 7 bases and J lost 0, with 5 bases in between. Germline-derived CDR1 and CDR2 are SNHLY and FYNNEI. The CDR3 has 12 residues. DNA for the CDR3: TGTGCCAGCAAGGGGAGCACAGATACGCAGTATTTT. Translated: CASKGSTDTQYF.

The chain uses TRBV4-1 and TRBJ2-3; 15 nucleotides line up with TRBD2. The CDR3 runs to 16 residues. Germline V gene lookup returns CDR1 MGHRA and CDR2 YSYEKL. The J segment lost 4 bases and the V segment lost 4 bases, leaving 3 bases of the junction unmatched. CDR3 bases: TGCGCCAGCAGCCTTGGACTAGCGGGAGGGGCAGATACGCAGTATTTT. Encoded protein: CASSLGLAGGADTQYF.

The V and J genes are TRBV4-1 and TRBJ2-5; 11 positions match TRBD1. The junction had 5 bases not matched to a gene; V was cut back by 1 base and J by 4 bases. This CDR3 comprises 16 residues. The germline CDR1 and CDR2 sequences are MGHRA and YSYEKL. CDR3 in amino acids: CASSQAGGQGGETQYF. CDR3 nucleotides: TGCGCCAGCAGCCAAGCAGGGGGACAGGGGGGAGAGACCCAGTACTTC.